One sample yielded the 29 T cell receptor beta chains listed below, sequenced in a study of T cell repertoires in MIS-A myocarditis. The data were produced by immunoSEQ multiplex PCR, yet TCRdb's version contains in-frame clones alone and is incomplete. The table includes about 10,000 clones, about 80% detected once. The specimen sequenced was right ventricle heart tissue obtained at autopsy. These receptors all come from a young man with fulminant myocarditis from multisystem inflammatory syndrome in adults (MIS-A) after COVID-19.

The chain links TRBV5-6 to TRBJ1-2, with D tentatively TRBD1 (6 bases). The CDR3 covers 16 residues. The germline V gene encodes CDR1 SGHDT and CDR2 YYEEEE. The germline V and J ends were trimmed by 2 bases and 2 bases, with 16 bases remaining between them. CDR3 bases: TGTGCCAGCAGCTTCGTAGGGGGGAAAAAAAACTATGGCTACACCTTC. Its translation is CASSFVGGKKNYGYTF.

This clone was counted once. One end of the junction does not line up with germline, which may come from a read error. The chain is built from TRBV7-7 and TRBJ2-1; D may be TRBD1 (5 bases). This CDR3 is built from 13 residues. The germline V gene encodes CDR1 SSHAT and CDR2 FNYEAQ (reference sequence). The CDR3 reads CASSLGEDNEQFF. The CDR3 nucleotides read TGTGCTAGCAGCTTAGGGGAAGACAATGAGCAGTTCTTC.

The chain has TRBV10-1 and TRBJ1-5; D remains ambiguous. The length of the CDR3 is 13 residues. The germline V gene has CDR1 WNHNN and CDR2 SYGVQD (reference sequence). V shed 8 bases and J shed 5 bases, with 13 bases lying between them. This CDR3 is CASSERIDQPQHF. DNA for the CDR3: TGCGCCAGCTCTGAAAGGATCGATCAGCCCCAGCATTTT.

The V gene is TRBV5-8, the J gene TRBJ1-1; D gene uncertain. Germline V lookup: CDR1 SGHTS, CDR2 YDEGEE. The CDR3 runs to 14 residues. V was cut by 1 base and J by 5 bases, with 12 bases left in between. Written as DNA, the CDR3 is TGTGCCAGCAGCTTGCGAGGGTTGGGGACTGAAGCTTTCTTT. This translates into CASSLRGLGTEAFF.

Only a few counts were recorded for this clone. The V gene is TRBV6-6, the J gene TRBJ2-1, with a tentative D call TRBD1 (6 bases). The CDR3 sequence is 14 residues long. Trimming stripped 2 bases from V and 4 bases from J, with 9 bases between. CDR1 MNHNY and CDR2 SVGAGI come from the germline V gene (reference sequence). The CDR3 DNA reads as TGTGCCAGCAGTTACGAGGGGACATACAATGAGCAGTTCTTC. It codes for CASSYEGTYNEQFF.

This clone was seen only once. V usage is TRBV19 and J usage is TRBJ1-2; D ambiguous. Germline CDR1 reads LNHDA; CDR2 reads SQIVND (reference sequence). Trimming removed 3 bases at V and 13 bases at J, with 15 bases between. CDR3 size: 12 residues. The CDR3 coding sequence is TGTGCCAGTAGTATGACCGACGGCTTTCGCACCTTC. This sequence encodes CASSMTDGFRTF.

V and J are TRBV6-5 and TRBJ1-1; tentative D call: TRBD1 (5 bases). This CDR3 spans 15 amino acids. Germline V lookup: CDR1 MNHEY, CDR2 SVGAGI. V was shortened by 6 bases and J by 0 bases, with 14 bases between the two germline ends. Here the CDR3 reads CASRLIRQLNTEAFF. The CDR3 DNA reads as TGTGCCAGCAGACTCATCAGACAGCTGAACACTGAAGCTTTCTTT.

This chain uses TRBV7-9 with TRBJ2-6, with D unclear. V gave up 0 bases and J gave up 4 bases, with 4 bases separating them. The CDR3 contains 14 residues. The germline gives CDR1 SEHNR, CDR2 FQNEAQ (reference sequence). The CDR3 here is CASSLALGANVLTF. CDR3 DNA sequence: TGTGCCAGCAGCTTAGCCCTCGGGGCCAACGTCCTGACTTTC.

The chain carries TRBV2 and TRBJ1-5; perhaps TRBD1 as D (6 bases). Trimming removed 4 bases from V and 7 bases from J, with 11 bases in between. CDR1 is SNHLY, CDR2 FYNNEI, per germline. The CDR3 is 13 amino acids. The CDR3, as DNA: TGTGCCAGCAGTGCCGACAGGATCCAGCCCCAGCATTTT. Translated, it gives CASSADRIQPQHF. Drawing the rest from reference TRBV2 and TRBJ1-5, the complete variable domain is EPEVTQTPSHQVTQMGQEVILRCVPISNHLYFYWYRQILGQKVEFLVSFYNNEISEKSEIFDDQFSVERPDGSNFTLKIRSTKLEDSAMYFCASSADRIQPQHFGDGTRLSIL.

This clone was counted a single time. This chain joins TRBV10-3 and TRBJ2-2; D uncertain. Trimming removed 4 bases from V and 6 bases from J, with 12 bases in between. CDR1 ENHRY and CDR2 SYGVKD come from the germline V gene. The CDR3 is 14 amino acids. The CDR3 DNA sequence: TGTGCCATCAGTGGACAAATCAGTTCCGGGGAGCTGTTTTTT. Translation gives CAISGQISSGELFF.

CDR3 in amino acids: CASSRTAHSGANVLTF. The CDR3 DNA reads TGCGCCAGCAGCCGGACGGCCCACTCTGGGGCCAACGTCCTGACTTTC. The chain recombines TRBV5-1 with TRBJ2-6; no firm D call. Trimming took 4 bases from V and 0 from J, leaving 11 bases between them. The CDR3 covers 16 residues. Germline-derived CDR1 and CDR2 are SGHRS and YFSETQ.

Comment on this clone: Other DNA sequences of this sample code for an identical CDR3. The rearrangement joins TRBV2 to TRBJ1-2; no reliable D call. Germline-derived CDR1 and CDR2 are SNHLY and FYNNEI. V lost 1 base and J 6 bases, leaving 9 bases between the germline ends. The CDR3 totals 13 residues. The CDR3 region has the DNA TGTGCCAGCAGTGAAGGGGAACGACATGGCTACACCTTC. This encodes CASSEGERHGYTF.

This chain links TRBV30 with TRBJ2-2, with 8 positions matching TRBD2. Germline values: CDR1 GTSNPN, CDR2 SVGIG (reference sequence). V lost 1 base to trimming and J lost 6 bases; unmatched junction nucleotides: 10. The CDR3 runs 16 residues. CDR3 nucleotides: TGTGCCTGGAGTGGAACCGGGACTAGGGGTCCCGGGGAGCTGTTTTTT. It is translated as CAWSGTGTRGPGELFF.

The chain uses TRBV6-5 and TRBJ1-2; unclear D gene. From germline, CDR1 is MNHEY and CDR2 SVGAGI. This CDR3 contains 14 residues. Trimming took off 6 bases at V and 5 bases at J, with 16 bases between the two ends. The CDR3 coding sequence is TGTGCCAGCAGCGGAACGACGGACCCATATGGCTACACCTTC. As protein: CASSGTTDPYGYTF.

This sequence joins TRBV9 and TRBJ2-1; TRBD2 aligns across 8 bases. This CDR3 is built from 17 residues. V was pared by 0 bases and J by 11 bases, with 16 bases of the junction left unmatched. Germline CDR1 and CDR2: SGDLS and YYNGEE. CDR3 sequence reads: CASSVAGGQGHIEKQFF. CDR3 in DNA: TGTGCCAGCAGCGTAGCGGGAGGGCAGGGGCATATCGAAAAGCAGTTCTTC.

The J gene is TRBJ1-1, the V gene TRBV11-2; perhaps TRBD1 as D (5 bases). V lost 5 bases to trimming and J lost 10 bases, with 26 bases between them. CDR3 size: 16 residues. CDR1 is SGHAT and CDR2 is FQNNGV in the germline V gene. In DNA form, the CDR3 reads TGTGCCAGCAGCCATGACGACACATGGGGGAACGCTGGAGCTTTCTTT. Residues: CASSHDDTWGNAGAFF.

The chain couples TRBV5-6 to TRBJ1-5; a possible D gene is TRBD1 (5 bases). The CDR3 spans 16 residues. Deletions cut 1 base from V and 1 base from J, with 12 bases between. Germline V gene sequence: CDR1 SGHDT, CDR2 YYEEEE. CDR3: CASSLLGRESNQPQHF. CDR3 DNA: TGTGCCAGCAGCTTGTTGGGCAGGGAAAGCAATCAGCCCCAGCATTTT.

This clone showed up just once. V usage is TRBV6-6 and J usage is TRBJ1-3; 9 bases fit TRBD1. Unmatched junction bases numbered 12, after V lost 5 bases and J lost 4 bases. CDR3 length: 17 amino acids. CDR1 MNHNY and CDR2 SVGAGI come from the germline V gene (reference sequence). The CDR3: CASSQYRGQGEGNTIYF. The DNA for the CDR3 is TGTGCCAGCAGTCAGTACAGGGGGCAAGGGGAAGGAAACACCATATATTTT.

The rearrangement uses TRBV6-6 and TRBJ1-5; D unclear. V was clipped by 5 bases and J by 11 bases, with 19 bases between them. The CDR3 runs to 14 residues. Germline CDR1 is MNHNY and CDR2 is SVGAGI (reference sequence). The CDR3 nucleotides are TGTGCCAGCAGTGACGGGAACTTCCGATCGGCCCAGCATTTT. Translation gives CASSDGNFRSAQHF.

V gene TRBV5-1 combines with J gene TRBJ2-7; no definite D call. CDR1 and CDR2 from the germline V gene are SGHRS and YFSETQ. V was shortened by 0 bases and J by 3 bases, with 10 bases between the two germline ends. This CDR3 region has 14 residues. The CDR3 DNA follows: TGCGCCAGCAGCTTGGATGCCATTCTCTACGAGCAGTACTTC. Encoded protein: CASSLDAILYEQYF.

The chain is built from TRBV2 and TRBJ2-3; D is perhaps TRBD2 (6 bases). The CDR3 has 17 residues. V was cut by 5 bases and J by 0 bases, with 18 bases left in between. Looked up from germline, CDR1 is SNHLY and CDR2 is FYNNEI. In DNA, the CDR3 is TGTGCCAGCAGTCCCCCCCTTAGCGGATCTAGCACAGATACGCAGTATTTT. Encoded protein: CASSPPLSGSSTDTQYF.

This chain links TRBV6-5 with TRBJ1-1; 7 positions match TRBD1. Germline V gene data show CDR1 as MNHEY and CDR2 as SVGAGI. CDR3 length: 13 residues. V shed 6 bases, J shed 3 bases, and the junction held 4 bases outside the gene matches. The CDR3 is CASRGGQYTEAFF. As DNA, the CDR3 is TGTGCCAGCAGGGGGGGACAGTACACTGAAGCTTTCTTT.

This chain joins TRBV2 and TRBJ1-2; D is unresolved. CDR1 is SNHLY and CDR2 is FYNNEI in the germline V gene. The CDR3 runs 13 residues. The V and J ends lost 3 bases and 5 bases respectively, with 10 bases between them. The CDR3 loop is CASSEERKYGYTF. The CDR3 DNA sequence: TGTGCCAGCAGTGAGGAGCGAAAGTATGGCTACACCTTC.

The gene calls are TRBV6-6 and TRBJ1-4; no reliable D call. The CDR3 runs to 15 residues. Per germline, CDR1 MNHNY and CDR2 SVGAGI (reference sequence). The ends were cut back, 6 bases at V and 5 bases at J, with 16 bases in the middle. The CDR3: CASRTIAGKNEKLFF. The CDR3 DNA sequence: TGTGCCAGCAGAACTATTGCGGGGAAGAATGAAAAACTGTTTTTT.

This clone has just a few counts. The J gene is TRBJ1-3, the V gene TRBV9; no definite D call. The V end was cut by 3 bases, the J end by 4 bases, with 11 bases between. The CDR3 totals 14 residues. CDR1 and CDR2 from the germline V gene are SGDLS and YYNGEE. For the CDR3, the DNA is TGTGCCAGCAGCGAAACCGTGGGAGGAAACACCATATATTTT. It yields the protein CASSETVGGNTIYF.

The CDR3 bases are TGTGCCAGCAGTGAGCGGGAGGGGAGCTCCTACGAGCAGTACTTC. It translates to CASSEREGSSYEQYF. The rearrangement uses TRBV2 and TRBJ2-7; 9 positions match TRBD2. J was trimmed by 0 bases and V by 3 bases; bases with no gene match: 3. The V gene's germline CDR1 is SNHLY and CDR2 FYNNEI. CDR3 length: 15 amino acids.

This chain uses TRBV5-6 with TRBJ1-5, with D hard to call. This CDR3 spans 13 amino acids. The V gene's germline CDR1 is SGHDT and CDR2 YYEEEE. The V end lost 4 bases, the J end lost 4 bases, and 9 bases lay between the germline ends. This CDR3 reads CASSTGPNQPQHF. In DNA, the CDR3 is TGTGCCAGCAGCACGGGCCCAAATCAGCCCCAGCATTTT.

The chain's CDR3 is CASSLDQGETQYF. The CDR3 nucleotides read TGCGCCAGCAGCTTGGACCAGGGGGAGACCCAGTACTTC. This sequence joins TRBV5-1 and TRBJ2-5, with a tentative D call TRBD1 (6 bases). The CDR3 extends over 13 amino acids. V was shortened by 0 bases and J by 5 bases, with 8 bases between the two germline ends. CDR1 and CDR2 from the germline V gene are SGHRS and YFSETQ. Using reference TRBV5-1 and TRBJ2-5 for the parts outside the CDR3, the full variable domain is KAGVTQTPRYLIKTRGQQVTLSCSPISGHRSVSWYQQTPGQGLQFLFEYFSETQRNKGNFPGRFSGRQFSNSRSEMNVSTLELGDSALYLCASSLDQGETQYFGPGTRLLVL.

The chain employs TRBV6-5 and TRBJ1-1; no definite D call. Trimming removed 6 bases at V and 1 base at J, with 12 bases between. Germline CDR1 is MNHEY and CDR2 is SVGAGI. This CDR3 is 14 amino acids long. The CDR3 coding sequence is TGTGCCAGCAGCGTGTGGGCAGCGAACACTGAAGCTTTCTTT. Residues: CASSVWAANTEAFF.